This TCR beta chain was documented in a study of cytomegalovirus exposure and HLA in healthy donors. Primers included in the PCR were 60 Vbeta and 13 Jbeta primers. The assay was immunoSEQ multiplex PCR, and TCRdb's table has in-frame clones only and misses some. The sample includes 150,000 or so clones, roughly 83% of them seen just once. This CDR3 has 14 amino acids. Germline assignment: CDR1 SGHTA and CDR2 FQGTGA. V dropped 2 bases and J dropped 2 bases, with 10 bases sitting between them. The chain employs TRBV7-3 and TRBJ2-7; D is unclear. This receptor was obtained from a man aged 25-40 years in good health and CMV-seropositive. The specimen was PBMCs. The CDR3 DNA reads as TGTGCCAGCAGCTTAGGGCCGATAACCTACGAGCAGTACTTC. It specifies CASSLGPITYEQYF.